Sequencing of this TCR beta chain was carried out in a study of Ad26.COV2.S vaccination and SARS-CoV-2 variants. Study background: Donor allocation was to the COV1001 Ad26.COV2.S trial arm.

Sequenced by immunoSEQ multiplex PCR; TCRdb stores in-frame clones only, minus some. The data contain roughly 240,000 clones, roughly 90% of them singletons. Indicated treatment: 15 to 20 received Ad26.COV2.S at low or high dose, single or two shots; about five received placebo; per-sample allocation not given. Sampling happened 63 days after the first vaccine or placebo injection. The sample came from a Boston adult aged 18-55 years. Unmatched junction bases numbered 14, after V lost 3 bases and J lost 0 bases. The germline V gene encodes CDR1 KGHDR and CDR2 SFDVKD. The CDR3 length is 20 residues. This chain uses TRBV24-1 with TRBJ2-3, with 10 bases matching TRBD2. This receptor was obtained from a person aged 18-60 years who received the Ad26.COV2.S COVID-19 vaccine or a placebo. This sample comprised peripheral blood, obtained in a trial of Ad26.COV2.S vaccine versus placebo. CDR3 protein: CATSDPRSAGGIISTDTQYF. Written as DNA, the CDR3 is TGTGCCACCAGTGATCCTCGGTCAGCGGGAGGGATTATTAGCACAGATACGCAGTATTTT.